The present TCR beta chain was sequenced within a study of blood T cell repertoires in COVID-19. Study-level information: PBMCs, B-cell-depleted T cells, or T cells provided the cDNA or gDNA that made up the material.

Patients at the Seattle site were enrolled during active infection and followed longitudinally. As handled by the study authors: Scientists estimated how many nucleated cells there were by amplifying reference gene primers. Sequencing was performed with immunoSEQ multiplex PCR; in TCRdb, only in-frame clones are kept and a portion is missing. Clone size and V and J calls were adopted from that table, with D and trimming inferred from the DNA. The top ten clones hold over 0.8% of a sample with roughly 230,000 clones, nearly 95% of them seen once. This sequence was found in a young man with COVID-19, enrolled during active disease. The sequencing input was peripheral blood.

The CDR3 bases are TGTGCCAGCAGCCAAGAGGGGACAGGGAACACTGAAGCTTTCTTT. It yields the protein CASSQEGTGNTEAFF. V gene TRBV3-1 (or the pseudogene TRBV3-2) combines with J gene TRBJ1-1; 8 bases align to TRBD1. The CDR3 runs 15 residues. V gave up 0 bases and J gave up 1 base; unmatched junction bases: 1. CDR1 and CDR2 (germline): LGHDT, YNNKEL (reference sequence).